These T cell receptor beta chains were read from a single sample in a study of blood T cell repertoires in COVID-19. Using immunoSEQ multiplex PCR, the repertoire was profiled, and TCRdb retains in-frame clones only, with some absent. The data contain 50,000 to 65,000 clones, about four fifths of them seen just once; the ten biggest clones take up about 20%. The sequencing input was peripheral blood. These receptors were taken from a woman aged 55-70 years with acute or convalescent COVID-19. Both conserved end residues are part of each CDR3. A D gene is named only where the DNA matches it firmly. For some rows the clone size is stated as once, few or many, or as a class when expanded; others skip it.

d_gene	j_gene	v_gene	abundance	CDR3nt	CDR3aa
NA	TRBJ1-4	TRBV25-1	few	TGTGCCAGCAGTCGCCCGGCGGGGGATGAAAAACTGTTTTTT	CASSRPAGDEKLFF
NA	TRBJ1-1	TRBV7-9	NA	TGTGCCAGCAGCCCTCTAGAATGGGGGCTTCAAGCTTTCTTT	CASSPLEWGLQAFF
NA	TRBJ2-3	TRBV5-4	NA	TGTGCCAGCAGCTTGAACCGAGGCCTGGGAGATACGCAGTATTTT	CASSLNRGLGDTQYF
NA	TRBJ2-1	TRBV6-5	NA	TGTGCCAGCAGTTATAGACAGGGACTTTACAATGAGCAGTTCTTC	CASSYRQGLYNEQFF
NA	TRBJ2-7	TRBV29-1	NA	TGCAGCGCCGCGGACAGTGGTTACGAGCAGTACTTC	CSAADSGYEQYF
TRBD1	TRBJ1-2	TRBV7-9	NA	TGTGCCAGCAGCTCTGACAGGGGCGATTGGGATGGCTACACCTTC	CASSSDRGDWDGYTF
TRBD1	TRBJ2-7	TRBV7-9	few	TGTGCCAGCAGTTATGGGACAGGCGACCTCCACGAGCAGTACTTC	CASSYGTGDLHEQYF
TRBD2	TRBJ2-1	TRBV7-3	NA	TGTGCCAGCAGCTTAGAAGCGGGGGGGCGATATGAGCAGTTCTTC	CASSLEAGGRYEQFF
NA	TRBJ2-1	TRBV5-4	NA	TGTGCCAGCAGCTTTCAGGGCCCCTCCTACAATGAGCAGTTCTTC	CASSFQGPSYNEQFF
NA	TRBJ1-1	TRBV13	NA	TGTGCCAGCAGCTTCATCCCCACTGAAGCTTTCTTT	CASSFIPTEAFF
NA	TRBJ1-4	TRBV29-1	NA	TGCAGCGTTGTTGGGACAAGGGATACAACTAATGAAAAACTGTTTTTT	CSVVGTRDTTNEKLFF
NA	TRBJ2-3	TRBV27	NA	TGTGCCAGCAGTCCCTTCACAGATACGCAGTATTTT	CASSPFTDTQYF
NA	TRBJ2-6	TRBV19	NA	TGTGCCAGTAGTATGCCCGGACTCCTGAGCTCTGGGGCCAACGTCCTGACTTTC	CASSMPGLLSSGANVLTF
TRBD2	TRBJ2-7	TRBV6-1	NA	TGTGCCAGCAGTGAGCGGGGGGCTTTCTACGAGCAGTACTTC	CASSERGAFYEQYF
TRBD2	TRBJ2-1	TRBV5-1	NA	TGCGCCAGCAGCTCGATCACTAGCGGGGGGGACAATGAGCAGTTCTTC	CASSSITSGGDNEQFF
TRBD2	TRBJ2-2	TRBV7-3	NA	TGTGCCAGCAGCCCAACTAGCGGGGGCTGGGGGGAGCTGTTTTTT	CASSPTSGGWGELFF
NA	TRBJ1-1	TRBV29-1	NA	TGCAGCGTTGCCCAGGGTTACAGCACTGAAGCTTTCTTT	CSVAQGYSTEAFF
TRBD2	TRBJ2-1	TRBV11-3	NA	TGTGCCAGCAGCCTGAGGGTAGCGGGGGGCCCCTTATGGAATGAGCAGTTCTTC	CASSLRVAGGPLWNEQFF
NA	TRBJ2-3	TRBV5-1	NA	TGCGCCAGCAGCTTGGAAGGACTGGGGTATACGCAGTATTTT	CASSLEGLGYTQYF
NA	TRBJ1-2	TRBV9	NA	TGTGCCAGCAGCGTAGTTGAGGGAAGCGGCTACACCTTC	CASSVVEGSGYTF
NA	TRBJ1-1	TRBV14	NA	TGTGCCAGCACGTTAATAATCGGTAGCCTGAACACTGAAGCTTTCTTT	CASTLIIGSLNTEAFF
NA	TRBJ1-5	TRBV18	NA	TGTGCCAGCTCAAACCGGGAAGTTGGCAATCAGCCCCAGCATTTT	CASSNREVGNQPQHF
TRBD1	TRBJ2-5	TRBV5-4	NA	TGTGCCAGCAGCTTGGCAGGGGGCTGGGAGACCCAGTACTTC	CASSLAGGWETQYF
TRBD2	TRBJ2-7	TRBV7-3	NA	TGTGCCAGCAGCTCATTTAGCGGGGGAGCCTACGAGCAGTACTTC	CASSSFSGGAYEQYF
NA	TRBJ2-6	TRBV19	NA	TGTGCCAGCAAAGTCGGTTGGGGGGCTGGGGCCAACGTCCTGACTTTC	CASKVGWGAGANVLTF
TRBD1	TRBJ2-1	TRBV10-3	NA	TGTGCCATCAGTACAGGGGGCGGTGAGCAGTTCTTC	CAISTGGGEQFF
NA	TRBJ2-1	TRBV5-4	NA	TGTGCCTTACAAGAGGGGGGGAACAATGAGCAGTTCTTC	CALQEGGNNEQFF
NA	TRBJ1-2	TRBV9	NA	TGTGCCAGCAGCAACAGAGATGGCTACACCTTC	CASSNRDGYTF
NA	TRBJ2-2	TRBV9	NA	TGTGCCAGCAGGCAGGGTCTTTACACCGGGGAGCTGTTTTTT	CASRQGLYTGELFF
NA	TRBJ1-1	TRBV4-1	NA	TGCGCCAGCAGCCAAGAAGGACAGTCGGGCACTGAAGCTTTCTTT	CASSQEGQSGTEAFF
NA	TRBJ1-1	TRBV10-3	few	TGTGCCATCAGTGAGACAGACGAGAACACTGAAGCTTTCTTT	CAISETDENTEAFF
TRBD1	TRBJ2-7	TRBV29-1	NA	TGCAGCGTTCAAACCGGGACAGGCTCCTACGAGCAGTACTTC	CSVQTGTGSYEQYF
NA	TRBJ2-3	TRBV4-2	NA	TGTGCCAGCAGCCCGACAGACAGCGGCACAGATACGCAGTATTTT	CASSPTDSGTDTQYF
TRBD1	TRBJ1-5	TRBV29-1	NA	TGCAGCGTTGCTAGGGGACAGGGTCAGCCCCAGCATTTT	CSVARGQGQPQHF
NA	TRBJ1-5	TRBV7-9	NA	TGTGCCAGCAGCTCCAGTGGCGGGGTCGACAATCAGCCCCAGCATTTT	CASSSSGGVDNQPQHF
TRBD2	TRBJ2-1	TRBV6-2/TRBV6-3	few	TGTGCCAGCAGTTACTCTTCGGGGGGGGCAGAGTTCTTC	CASSYSSGGAEFF
TRBD2	TRBJ2-3	TRBV24-1	once	TGTGCCACGGGGGGGACTAGCGGCACAGATACGCAGTATTTT	CATGGTSGTDTQYF
NA	TRBJ1-2	TRBV30	NA	TGTGCCTGGACCGGGGGCTATGGCTACACCTTC	CAWTGGYGYTF
NA	TRBJ1-1	TRBV5-1	NA	TGCGCCAGCACCCTCACGGGGACTGAAGCTTTCTTT	CASTLTGTEAFF
NA	TRBJ1-1	TRBV7-3	NA	TGTGCCAGCAGCCTGGACAGGAACACTGAAGCTTTCTTT	CASSLDRNTEAFF
TRBD1	TRBJ1-1	TRBV7-8	NA	TGTGCCAGCAACCCGCGGACAGGGGGCACTGAAGCTTTCTTT	CASNPRTGGTEAFF
NA	TRBJ2-7	TRBV7-6	NA	TGTGCCAGCAGCCTCCGGGACTTCGCCTACGAGCAGTACTTC	CASSLRDFAYEQYF
TRBD2	TRBJ2-7	TRBV2	few	TGTGCCAGCAGTGAATTGGTGGCGGGGGGGAGCGAGCAGTACTTC	CASSELVAGGSEQYF
NA	TRBJ1-1	TRBV5-8	NA	TGTGCCAGCAGCTTCCTCCGGAACACTGAAGCTTTCTTT	CASSFLRNTEAFF
TRBD2	TRBJ2-3	TRBV5-1	once	TGCGCCAGCAGCATAGCGGGGGGGACAGATACGCAGTATTTT	CASSIAGGTDTQYF
TRBD2	TRBJ2-1	TRBV5-1	NA	TGCGCCAGCAGCTCTAGCGGGGGGGCTGGGAATGAGCAGTTCTTC	CASSSSGGAGNEQFF
TRBD1	TRBJ1-2	TRBV7-9	NA	TGTGCCAGCAGCTCCCCGGACAGGTCACCTTCATACGGCTACACCTTC	CASSSPDRSPSYGYTF
NA	TRBJ1-5	TRBV3-1/TRBV3-2	NA	TGTGCCAGCAGCTTTCAGGGGCAGCCCCAGCATTTT	CASSFQGQPQHF
TRBD1	TRBJ1-1	TRBV29-1	NA	TGCAGCGCCGCGGACAGGACGATGAACACTGAAGCTTTCTTT	CSAADRTMNTEAFF
NA	TRBJ2-7	TRBV5-4	NA	TGTGCCAGCAGCTTCCCCACTTCCTACGAGCAGTACTTC	CASSFPTSYEQYF
NA	TRBJ2-7	TRBV19	NA	TGTGCCAGTAGTAGCAAAGACAGCATTCACGACGAGCAGTACTTC	CASSSKDSIHDEQYF
NA	TRBJ1-2	TRBV27	NA	TGTGCCAGCAGTCCGGACAGTTTCGGAGGCTACACCTTC	CASSPDSFGGYTF
NA	TRBJ1-5	TRBV6-6	NA	TGTGCCAGCAGTCGCGACAGGCGGGATCAGCCCCAGCATTTT	CASSRDRRDQPQHF
TRBD1	TRBJ1-4	TRBV2	NA	TGTGCCAGCCATGACAGGGGAAGCGATGAAAAACTGTTTTTT	CASHDRGSDEKLFF
NA	TRBJ1-1	TRBV18	NA	TGTGCCAGCTCACCACCGAGAGGTAACACTGAAGCTTTCTTT	CASSPPRGNTEAFF
NA	TRBJ2-3	TRBV11-2	NA	TGTGCCAGCAGCTTATATGCGAGGGCAGATACGCAGTATTTT	CASSLYARADTQYF
TRBD1	TRBJ1-6	TRBV3-1/TRBV3-2	few	TGTGCCAGCAGCCAATCGACAGGGCCAGGATCACCCCTCCACTTT	CASSQSTGPGSPLHF
TRBD1	TRBJ1-2	TRBV5-1	NA	TGCGCCAGCAGCTTGGGACAGGGGGCGAGTTATGGCTACACCTTC	CASSLGQGASYGYTF